This TCR beta chain stems from a study of T cell responses to AZD1222 COVID-19 vaccine. Study-level points and caveats: Clonal diversity was possibly underestimated; the donors were predominantly white British and more often female. Spike as a whole was targeted by vaccine-associated CD4 TCRs, dominant at 160-218 and 743-854. No repertoire was sampled before or during the peak T cell response, only after it. Spike-specific TCR breadth and depth were elevated following two AZD1222 doses.

The data were produced by immunoSEQ multiplex PCR, yet TCRdb's version contains in-frame clones alone and is incomplete. The sample consists of 45,000 to 55,000 clones, around 80% of them appearing once. There are 11 residues in the CDR3. Germline CDR1 and CDR2: LNHDA and SQIVND (reference sequence). V was trimmed by 7 bases and J by 10 bases, leaving 13 bases between them. This clone has a count of ten or more. Its cognate antigen is unknown. The V call is TRBV19, the J call TRBJ1-1, with D unclear. This clonotype was sampled from an adult in good health. The starting material was peripheral blood, obtained on day 0 of AZD1222 vaccination. CDR3: CASTPGLRAFF. The CDR3 DNA reads TGTGCCAGTACCCCCGGACTCCGAGCTTTCTTT.